This T cell receptor (beta chain) came from a study of blood T cell repertoires in COVID-19. Background on the study: The United States, Italy and Spain were the sources of the acute and convalescent COVID-19 samples.

Authors' analysis steps: Reference gene primer amplification in the assay estimated nucleated cell counts. Clones were sequenced by immunoSEQ multiplex PCR, and TCRdb holds only the in-frame ones, with some missing. Clone size and V and J calls were adopted from that table, with D and trimming inferred from the DNA. The sample lists 200,000 to 250,000 clones, approximately 89% occurring once. Individuals aged about 18 to 90 years were recruited from 24 US areas. The CDR3 extends over 21 amino acids. Germline V gives CDR1 MGHRA, CDR2 YSYEKL. Trimming at V came to 3 bases and at J to 2 bases, leaving 21 bases not matched to a gene.

The origin of this receptor is a woman in her 30s who had been exposed to COVID-19. The V call is TRBV4-1, the J call TRBJ2-3; 9 bases agree with TRBD1. The specimen was PBMCs or T cells enriched from blood (not recorded which). In DNA, the CDR3 is TGCGCCAGCAGCCATTACGCCGGGACAGGGCCAGAGAAGGGAGTCACAGATACGCAGTATTTT. Residues: CASSHYAGTGPEKGVTDTQYF.